The clone carrying this T cell receptor beta chain was seen only once. What it recognizes is unknown. The CDR3 extends over 16 amino acids. Trimming took 0 bases from V and 3 from J, leaving 16 bases between them. The V gene's germline CDR1 is SGHKS and CDR2 YYEKEE (reference sequence). These data belong to a study of Ad26.COV2.S vaccination and SARS-CoV-2 variants. About the research overall: Donor joined the COV1001 Ad26.COV2.S trial arm. Administration of Ad26.COV2.S was intramuscular, either once or twice 56 days apart.

General observations from the study: While placebo recipients had lower spike-specific TCR breadth, vaccine recipients had more. Substantial post-vaccination breadth of spike-specific CD8+ and CD4+ T cell responses was reported.

Data came from immunoSEQ multiplex PCR; TCRdb stores just in-frame clones and leaves some out. Of about 500,000 clones in the sample, around 89% were seen once. The sample's treatment: some 19 received Ad26.COV2.S at low or high dose, single or two shots; roughly 5 received placebo; per-sample allocation not given. Sampling happened 63 days after the first vaccine or placebo injection. The chain has TRBV5-5 and TRBJ2-7; D remains ambiguous. Sequencing used peripheral blood, obtained in a trial of Ad26.COV2.S vaccine versus placebo. This clonotype was obtained from a person between 18 and 59 years old who received the Ad26.COV2.S COVID-19 vaccine or a placebo. The CDR3 spells CASSLGGDKVLYEQYF. Here the CDR3 DNA reads TGTGCCAGCAGCTTGGGTGGGGATAAGGTTCTCTACGAGCAGTACTTC.